The 3 T cell receptor beta chains reported below all come from one sample, sequenced in a study of blood T cell repertoires in COVID-19. Sequencing was performed with immunoSEQ multiplex PCR; in TCRdb, only in-frame clones are kept and a portion is missing. Of hundreds of thousands of clones in the sample, 87% are singletons; the top ten hold 6% to 9%. Input material: peripheral blood. The origin of the receptors is a man aged 60 to 69 who had recovered from COVID-19.

CDR3 amino acids: CASRRGGGSYEQYF. The CDR3 DNA reads as TGCGCCAGCAGGAGAGGGGGGGGTTCCTACGAGCAGTACTTC. The chain has TRBV23-1 and TRBJ2-7; TRBD2 is a possible D gene (7 bases). TRBV23-1 is an ORF for which the function is uncertain. The CDR3 covers 14 residues. The V end was cut by 6 bases, the J end by 1 base, with 13 bases between.

CDR3 bases: TGTGCCAGCAGCTTAGGTCGGGGGTTAACCTACGAGCAGTACTTC. Translated: CASSLGRGLTYEQYF. The chain combines TRBV7-9 with TRBJ2-7; a weak D match, TRBD2 (6 bases). There are 15 residues in the CDR3. The germline V gene encodes CDR1 SEHNR and CDR2 FQNEAQ (reference sequence). The ends were cut back, 1 base at V and 2 bases at J, with 12 bases in the middle.

The chain is built from TRBV15 and TRBJ1-5, with D tentatively TRBD1 (5 bases). Trimming pared 7 bases from V and 0 bases from J, leaving 10 bases between. Germline V lookup: CDR1 LNHNV, CDR2 YYDKDF (reference sequence). The CDR3 is 14 amino acids. The CDR3 here is CATIDRHSNQPQHF. For the CDR3, the DNA is TGTGCCACCATAGACAGACATAGCAATCAGCCCCAGCATTTT.